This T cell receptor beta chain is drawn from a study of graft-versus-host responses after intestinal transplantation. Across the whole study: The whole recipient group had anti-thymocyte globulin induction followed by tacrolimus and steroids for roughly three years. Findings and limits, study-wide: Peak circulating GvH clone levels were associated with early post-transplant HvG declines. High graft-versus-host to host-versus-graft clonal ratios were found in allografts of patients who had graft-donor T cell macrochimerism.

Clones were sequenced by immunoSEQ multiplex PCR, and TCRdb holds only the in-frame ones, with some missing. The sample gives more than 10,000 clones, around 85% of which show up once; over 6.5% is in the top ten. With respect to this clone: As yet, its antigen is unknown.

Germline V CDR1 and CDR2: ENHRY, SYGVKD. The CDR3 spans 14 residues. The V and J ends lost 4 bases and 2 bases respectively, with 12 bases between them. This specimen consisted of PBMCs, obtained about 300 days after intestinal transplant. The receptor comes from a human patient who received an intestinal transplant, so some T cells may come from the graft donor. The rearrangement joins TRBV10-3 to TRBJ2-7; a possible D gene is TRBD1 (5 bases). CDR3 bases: TGTGCCATCAGTGCCCCAGGGCGGACCTACGAGCAGTACTTC. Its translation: CAISAPGRTYEQYF.